This record looks at one T cell receptor beta chain sequence and its context. This clone appeared a single time. There is no known antigen for this receptor. Per-base qualities were not stored, and no clone one base away is much larger. Receptor amplification or capture employed the immunoSEQ multiplex PCR assay. The authors' analysis ran thus. A statistical classification framework was developed to diagnose cytomegalovirus status using the catalog of TCR beta chain sequences. TCRdb mirrors the immuneACCESS table, restricted to in-frame sequences. Some clones are absent from its copies; in checked studies, under half trace to an unresolved V gene, and the reason for the others is unknown. Clone size and the V and J calls come from that table; the DNA yielded D and trimming. The sample table holds about 64,000 clones, of which roughly 94% were seen once. Clones ranked in the top ten supply about 6% of the sample.

From the cysteine through the phenylalanine, the CDR3 covers 13 amino acids. Of the read, only the CDR3 DNA is kept; its 39 bases are in frame from base 1. The germline V gene (reference sequence) specifies SEHNR as CDR1 and FQNEAQ as CDR2. The germline ends are 11 bases apart after V is trimmed by 7 bases and J by 5 bases. The donors were included in the validation cohort of approximately 130 subjects, a group kept apart from the approximately 700-subject first cohort. The record originates from a study of cytomegalovirus exposure and HLA in healthy donors (dated by TCRdb to between 2016 and 2019). In terms of the full investigation: According to a later analysis, one platform produced both the 120 validation repertoires and the 730 or so repertoires of the first cohort. The study was designed to test whether signatures of past pathogen exposure could be identified by cataloging public T cell receptors. A separate validation cohort of some 130 different subjects was used in addition to the approximately 610-subject first cohort. High-throughput TCR immunosequencing, statistical association of individual TCRs with disease status, and machine learning were combined to predict cytomegalovirus infection status.

The full study reports these points: In vitro tests confirmed that a few of the cytomegalovirus-associated TCR beta chains recognize cytomegalovirus antigens. It was suggested by the authors that the approach could potentially be generalized to other disease states and immunological phenotypes. A later analysis had no HLA typing for the validation cohort, so co-occurrence there was scored across all 120 or so repertoires. Most TCR sequences were seen in very few donors, while some public TCRs were found in many individuals. A total of 150 to 200 TCR beta chains were listed by the study as associated with cytomegalovirus. In both the original and validation cohorts, the classifier was reported to diagnose cytomegalovirus status with high specificity and sensitivity. In a later analysis, TCRs clustered in the first cohort were found to also tend to co-occur in the 100 to 150 validation repertoires, with 94% of cluster scores above 0.

Sequenced material: PBMCs. The receptor was isolated from a woman between 18 and 29 years old in good health and CMV-seropositive. The rearranged chain carries TRBV7-9 and TRBJ1-4; TRBD1 is a possible D gene, resting on 5 matching bases. The CDR3 has the sequence CASTKGSNEKLFF. The sequenced DNA is TGTGCCAGCACCAAGGGGTCGAATGAAAAACTGTTTTTT.